These 17 T cell receptor beta chains were all obtained from the same sample, sequenced in a study of cytomegalovirus exposure and HLA in healthy donors. Amplification used 60 Vbeta primers and 13 Jbeta primers. The method was immunoSEQ multiplex PCR; TCRdb's version includes in-frame clones alone and lacks a portion of them. The sample has roughly 120,000 clones; 79% are singletons. Material: PBMCs. The source of these receptors is a man between 18 and 29 years old in good health and CMV-seronegative.

V usage is TRBV10-2 and J usage is TRBJ1-1, with 10 positions matching TRBD1. J gave up 8 bases and V 0 bases, and 9 bases lay outside the gene matches. The CDR3 has 16 amino acids. Germline V gives CDR1 WSHSY, CDR2 SAAADI. The CDR3 region has the DNA TGCGCCAGCAGTGAGTCGATCGGGACAGGGGTTGTGGAAGCTTTCTTT. This translates into CASSESIGTGVVEAFF.

This rearrangement joins TRBV27 to TRBJ1-1; D unresolved. Germline V gene sequence: CDR1 MNHEY, CDR2 SMNVEV (reference sequence). CDR3 length: 13 amino acids. V lost 2 bases and J 4 bases, leaving 8 bases between the germline ends. This CDR3 reads CASSLRGSTEAFF. CDR3 nucleotide sequence: TGTGCCAGCAGTTTAAGAGGAAGCACTGAAGCTTTCTTT.

This clone appeared a single time. The chain combines TRBV5-1 with TRBJ2-2; tentatively, D is TRBD1 (5 bases). Per the germline V gene, CDR1 is SGHRS and CDR2 is YFSETQ. The CDR3 totals 15 residues. Trimming cost V 3 bases and J 2 bases, with 11 bases left between them. CDR3 residues: CASSSRTLNTGELFF. The CDR3 bases are TGCGCCAGCAGCTCCAGGACACTAAACACCGGGGAGCTGTTTTTT.

In regard to this clone: Other DNA sequences within the sample encode an identical CDR3. This chain uses TRBV28 with TRBJ1-5; D unclear. In germline, CDR1 is MDHEN, CDR2 SYDVKM. The V end lost 3 bases, the J end lost 4 bases, and 7 bases lay between the germline ends. This CDR3 has 13 residues. The CDR3 bases are TGTGCCAGCAGTTTTTCCACTAATCAGCCCCAGCATTTT. This sequence encodes CASSFSTNQPQHF. Filled out from reference TRBV28 and TRBJ1-5, the complete variable domain reads DVKVTQSSRYLVKRTGEKVFLECVQDMDHENMFWYRQDPGLGLRLIYFSYDVKMKEKGDIPEGYSVSREKKERFSLILESASTNQTSMYLCASSFSTNQPQHFGDGTRLSIL.

This chain joins TRBV5-1 and TRBJ1-3; the match to TRBD1 covers 8 bases. Per the germline V gene, CDR1 is SGHRS and CDR2 is YFSETQ. V shed 3 bases and J 3 bases; nucleotides not matched to a gene: 5. This CDR3 contains 15 residues. The CDR3 reads CASSSQGAGGNTIYF. DNA for the CDR3: TGCGCCAGCAGCTCGCAGGGGGCAGGTGGAAACACCATATATTTT.

V gene TRBV30 combines with J gene TRBJ2-1, with 7 bases identical to TRBD1. Germline CDR1 reads GTSNPN; CDR2 reads SVGIG (reference sequence). Trimming cost V 6 bases and J 8 bases; bases outside gene matches: 10. The CDR3 is 13 amino acids. The CDR3 sequence: CACPGQRADEQFF. The CDR3, as DNA: TGTGCCTGTCCGGGACAGAGAGCCGATGAGCAGTTCTTC.

This clone occurred a few times. The rearrangement joins TRBV9 to TRBJ1-2; 8 bases are a match to TRBD1. Per the germline V gene, CDR1 is SGDLS and CDR2 is YYNGEE. After removal of 3 bases from V and 2 bases from J, the junction contained 9 bases not matched to a gene. The CDR3 is 16 amino acids. The CDR3 loop reads CASSARSGTGNYGYTF. In nucleotides, the CDR3 is TGTGCCAGCAGCGCCCGATCCGGGACAGGAAACTATGGCTACACCTTC.

In its sample, this clone was seen once. The J gene is TRBJ1-3, the V gene TRBV6-5, with 11 bases fitting TRBD1. Trimming took 11 bases from V and 4 from J; bases not matched to a gene: 4. The germline V gene encodes CDR1 MNHEY and CDR2 SVGAGI. This CDR3 spans 13 amino acids. CDR3 residues: CAGQGAGGNTIYF. CDR3 nucleotide sequence: TGTGCCGGACAGGGGGCGGGGGGAAACACCATATATTTT.

V usage is TRBV11-3 and J usage is TRBJ2-1, with 8 positions matching TRBD2. V trimming: 4 bases; J trimming: 1 base; junction bases outside the gene matches: 18. Germline V lookup: CDR1 SGHNT, CDR2 YENEEA. The CDR3 has 20 residues. CDR3 nucleotides: TGTGCCAGCAGCTCAGGAGGGGCTAGCGGGTACGTACAATCCTACAATGAGCAGTTCTTC. Amino acids: CASSSGGASGYVQSYNEQFF. Filled out from reference TRBV11-3 and TRBJ2-1, the complete variable domain reads EAGVVQSPRYKIIEKKQPVAFWCNPISGHNTLYWYLQNLGQGPELLIRYENEEAVDDSQLPKDRFSAERLKGVDSTLKIQPAELGDSAVYLCASSSGGASGYVQSYNEQFFGPGTRLTVL.

The genes are TRBV19 and TRBJ1-2, with D hard to call. Germline CDR1 is LNHDA and CDR2 is SQIVND (reference sequence). The CDR3 is 13 amino acids. V was shortened by 3 bases and J by 4 bases, with 9 bases between the two germline ends. Here the CDR3 reads CASSIILSYGYTF. CDR3 coding DNA: TGTGCCAGTAGTATCATACTGAGCTATGGCTACACCTTC.

This sequence joins TRBV7-2 and TRBJ1-6; 8 bases match TRBD1. Losses at the gene ends were 0 bases for V and 3 bases for J; bases not matched to a gene: 16. The germline gives CDR1 SGHTA, CDR2 FQGNSA. The length of the CDR3 is 21 residues. The CDR3: CASSLAQRTGKAILYNSPLHF. CDR3 coding DNA: TGTGCCAGCAGCTTAGCGCAGAGGACAGGGAAAGCTATACTCTATAATTCACCCCTCCACTTT.

This chain joins TRBV2 and TRBJ2-2; D uncertain. Germline V gives CDR1 SNHLY, CDR2 FYNNEI. CDR3 length: 15 residues. Trimming cost V 1 base and J 0 bases, with 6 bases left between them. CDR3 in DNA: TGTGCCAGCAGTGAAGTCCCCGCGAACACCGGGGAGCTGTTTTTT. Protein product: CASSEVPANTGELFF.

The chain links TRBV9 to TRBJ1-2, with D perhaps matching TRBD1 (5 bases). The CDR3 contains 14 residues. V lost 4 bases and J 5 bases, leaving 15 bases between the germline ends. Germline V lookup: CDR1 SGDLS, CDR2 YYNGEE. CDR3 nucleotides: TGTGCCAGCAGCTCACGGGGGTATCCATATGGCTACACCTTC. Its protein is CASSSRGYPYGYTF.

This sequence joins TRBV28 and TRBJ2-2; weak D call: TRBD2 (6 bases). The CDR3 has 16 residues. CDR1 is MDHEN and CDR2 is SYDVKM in the germline V gene. The V end was cut by 4 bases, the J end by 6 bases, with 18 bases between. CDR3 bases: TGTGCCAGCAGTTCCCGACTAGGCGGTTTCGCCGGGGAGCTGTTTTTT. Its protein is CASSSRLGGFAGELFF.

Of note for this clone: The junction shows a germline mismatch at one end, possibly a read error. This sequence joins TRBV7-9 and TRBJ1-4; D may be TRBD1 (6 bases). This CDR3 is built from 14 residues. Per germline, CDR1 SEHNR and CDR2 FQNEAQ (reference sequence). CDR3 amino acids: CSSSSTGFYEKLFF. Here the CDR3 DNA reads TGTTCCAGCAGCAGTACAGGGTTTTATGAAAAACTGTTTTTT.

The chain is built from TRBV7-8 and TRBJ2-1, with a weak D call TRBD2 (6 bases). V dropped 2 bases and J dropped 0 bases, with 8 bases sitting between them. Germline V gene lookup returns CDR1 SGHVS and CDR2 FQNEAQ. The CDR3 has 15 residues. In DNA, the CDR3 is TGTGCCAGCAGCTTAAGGGACTCCTCCTACAATGAGCAGTTCTTC. Translated: CASSLRDSSYNEQFF.

This chain connects TRBV6-4 to TRBJ2-4, with 7 bases lining up with TRBD1. Germline values: CDR1 MRHNA, CDR2 SNTAGT. This CDR3 is built from 19 residues. The V gene end was trimmed by 7 bases and the J gene end by 0 bases; junction bases not matched to a gene: 18. The CDR3 bases are TGTGCCAGCATCTCGACGGCGAACCAGGCAGGGGGAGCCAAAAACATTCAGTACTTC. Protein product: CASISTANQAGGAKNIQYF.